The 18 T cell receptor beta chains listed next were all sequenced from one sample in a study of Graves' ophthalmopathy and Graves' hyperthyroidism. Scientists amplified the TCR beta CDR3 regions from RNA transcripts. The authors performed first-round RT-PCR with HTBI primers and then a second-round multiplex PCR. TCRdb fed the multiplex PCR reads into MiXCR, producing one record per CDR3 protein. This sample has 650,000 to 900,000 distinct CDR3 sequences, with 35% to 50% found just once. The specimen was peripheral blood. The origin of the receptors is an adult man with Graves' ophthalmopathy.

This clonotype has ten or more counts. V usage is TRBV19 and J usage is TRBJ1-1; 11 bases fit TRBD1. Germline V gene sequence: CDR1 LNHDA, CDR2 SQIVND (reference sequence). The CDR3 extends over 15 amino acids. V dropped 8 bases and J dropped 6; count of bases not matched to a gene: 11. The CDR3 protein is CASLGQGAGNAEAFF. The CDR3 region has the DNA TGTGCCAGTCTCGGACAGGGGGCGGGAAACGCTGAAGCTTTCTTT. Variable domain in full (rest from reference TRBV19 and TRBJ1-1): DGGITQSPKYLFRKEGQNVTLSCEQNLNHDAMYWYRQDPGQGLRLIYYSQIVNDFQKGDIAEGYSVSREKKESFPLTVTSAQKNPTAFYLCASLGQGAGNAEAFFGQGTRLTVV.

The genes are TRBV29-1 and TRBJ2-6; D gene unclear. The CDR3 consists of 16 residues. The V gene's germline CDR1 is SQVTM and CDR2 ANQGSEA. V lost 4 bases and J lost 4, with 17 bases in between. Here the CDR3 reads CSVGASRLTGANVLTF. The CDR3 DNA reads as TGCAGCGTTGGCGCCAGCAGGTTGACGGGGGCCAACGTCCTGACTTTC.

The genes are TRBV25-1 and TRBJ2-7; TRBD2 is a possible D gene (6 bases). Trimming stripped 5 bases from V and 2 bases from J, with 19 bases between. This CDR3 is 16 amino acids long. Germline V gene sequence: CDR1 MGHDK, CDR2 SYGVNS. The CDR3 nucleotides read TGTGCCAGCAGTTCATTAAGCTCGCGGGGAGCCTACGAGCAGTACTTC. Protein product: CASSSLSSRGAYEQYF.

The chain is built from TRBV2 and TRBJ1-6; D might be TRBD1 (6 bases). Trimming took off 4 bases at V and 4 bases at J, with 20 bases between the two ends. CDR1 and CDR2 (germline): SNHLY, FYNNEI. This CDR3 comprises 18 residues. CDR3 coding DNA: TGTGCCAGCAGTGCTAGCCTCCCCGGACAGTCTTATAATTCACCCCTCCACTTT. This gives the protein CASSASLPGQSYNSPLHF.

The gene calls are TRBV7-9 and TRBJ1-4, with D maybe TRBD1 (5 bases). The CDR3 loop spans 14 amino acids. Germline V gives CDR1 SEHNR, CDR2 FQNEAQ (reference sequence). V shed 2 bases and J shed 5 bases, with 9 bases lying between them. The CDR3 bases are TGTGCCAGCAGCTTATCGACAGCGAATGAAAAACTGTTTTTT. This sequence encodes CASSLSTANEKLFF.

The chain uses TRBV25-1 and TRBJ2-6, with unresolved D. V lost 6 bases to trimming and J lost 6 bases, with 9 bases between them. This CDR3 is built from 13 residues. From germline, CDR1 is MGHDK and CDR2 SYGVNS. The CDR3 loop reads CASSLFLANVLTF. CDR3 DNA: TGTGCCAGCAGCTTATTCCTGGCCAACGTCCTGACTTTC. The variable domain in full, completed from reference TRBV25-1 and TRBJ2-6, reads EADIYQTPRYLVIGTGKKITLECSQTMGHDKMYWYQQDPGMELHLIHYSYGVNSTEKGDLSSESTVSRIRTEHFPLTLESARPSHTSQYLCASSLFLANVLTFGAGSRLTVL.

The chain recombines TRBV5-1 with TRBJ2-7; TRBD2 matches 14 bases. The CDR3 contains 16 residues. With 0 bases clipped from V and 5 bases from J, the junction kept 4 bases outside the gene matches. Germline assignment: CDR1 SGHRS and CDR2 YFSETQ. This CDR3 is CASSLGGLAGVDEQYF. In DNA, the CDR3 is TGCGCCAGCAGCTTGGGGGGACTAGCGGGAGTCGACGAGCAGTACTTC.

V usage is TRBV6-5 and J usage is TRBJ2-5; no clear D. Germline V CDR1 and CDR2: MNHEY, SVGAGI. Trimming left V 4 bases short and J 5 bases short, with 11 bases between. The CDR3 is made up of 13 amino acids. The CDR3 DNA follows: TGTGCCAGCAGTTCACCGCACCGGGAGACCCAGTACTTC. Translated: CASSSPHRETQYF.

This clonotype was picked up a small number of times. V usage is TRBV5-1 and J usage is TRBJ1-1, with TRBD1 matching over 7 bases. J gave up 0 bases and V 0 bases, and 2 bases lay outside the gene matches. This CDR3 is 15 amino acids long. The germline V gene encodes CDR1 SGHRS and CDR2 YFSETQ. As DNA, the CDR3 is TGCGCCAGCAGCTTGGCGGGACAGATGAACACTGAAGCTTTCTTT. Translation: CASSLAGQMNTEAFF.

J is TRBJ2-7 and V is TRBV7-9, with 7 bases lining up with TRBD2. This CDR3 contains 15 residues. CDR1 SEHNR and CDR2 FQNEAQ come from the germline V gene (reference sequence). J was trimmed by 5 bases and V by 4 bases; bases with no gene match: 11. CDR3 amino acids: CASSSGQLALDEQYF. For the CDR3, the DNA is TGTGCCAGCAGCTCCGGGCAACTAGCGCTGGACGAGCAGTACTTC.

V and J are TRBV4-2 and TRBJ1-2; no reliable D call. V was pared by 0 bases and J by 3 bases, with 11 bases between. CDR1 and CDR2 (germline): LGHNA, YNFKEQ. CDR3 size: 15 residues. DNA for the CDR3: TGTGCCAGCAGCCAAGATAGGAGGACGGACTATGGCTACACCTTC. Translating it yields CASSQDRRTDYGYTF.

V gene TRBV11-2 combines with J gene TRBJ2-5, with D maybe TRBD2 (6 bases). V lost 5 bases and J 4 bases, leaving 20 bases between the germline ends. CDR1 and CDR2 from the germline V gene are SGHAT and FQNNGV. The CDR3 has 16 amino acids. The CDR3 coding sequence is TGTGCCAGCAGCCCGAGGTTATTCGGGGGTGGAGAGACCCAGTACTTC. Protein sequence: CASSPRLFGGGETQYF.

This clonotype has a handful of counts. The chain employs TRBV25-1 and TRBJ1-4; TRBD1 aligns across 8 bases. The germline gives CDR1 MGHDK, CDR2 SYGVNS. The ends lost 4 bases at V and 2 bases at J; junction bases unmatched: 0. The CDR3 covers 14 residues. In DNA, the CDR3 is TGTGCCAGCAGTGGGGACAGGACTAATGAAAAACTGTTTTTT. This gives the protein CASSGDRTNEKLFF.

The rearrangement links TRBV5-1 to TRBJ2-7; 7 bases are shared with TRBD2. The CDR3 covers 16 residues. The V gene end was trimmed by 1 base and the J gene end by 5 bases; junction bases not matched to a gene: 12. Germline-derived CDR1 and CDR2 are SGHRS and YFSETQ. For the CDR3, the DNA is TGCGCCAGCAGCTTGAGGGGTGGAGCGGGGAGCCACGAGCAGTACTTC. Amino acid sequence: CASSLRGGAGSHEQYF.

This chain joins TRBV7-9 and TRBJ2-7, with D tentatively TRBD2 (6 bases). Germline V gene sequence: CDR1 SEHNR, CDR2 FQNEAQ (reference sequence). The CDR3 totals 16 residues. V was trimmed by 5 bases and J by 1 base, leaving 18 bases between them. The CDR3 is CASSPLSFGSSYEQYF. For the CDR3, the DNA is TGTGCCAGCAGCCCACTCTCCTTCGGGAGTTCCTACGAGCAGTACTTC.

This clonotype has ten or more counts. The rearrangement uses TRBV5-8 and TRBJ1-1, with TRBD1 matching over 8 bases. Per the germline V gene, CDR1 is SGHTS and CDR2 is YDEGEE. This CDR3 has 13 residues. With 7 bases clipped from V and 4 bases from J, the junction kept 6 bases outside the gene matches. The CDR3, as DNA: TGTGCCAGCGGAGGACAGGGAGGCACTGAAGCTTTCTTT. Protein sequence: CASGGQGGTEAFF.

V gene TRBV10-1 combines with J gene TRBJ1-1; no definite D call. Trimming took 2 bases from V and 11 from J, leaving 9 bases between them. The CDR3 covers 11 residues. Germline V gene lookup returns CDR1 WNHNN and CDR2 SYGVQD (reference sequence). The CDR3 protein is CASSEGRQAFF. The CDR3 bases are TGCGCCAGCAGTGAGGGCCGCCAGGCTTTCTTT.

This clonotype was seen more than once but under ten times. This sequence joins TRBV6-6 and TRBJ1-2; possible D gene TRBD1, 6 bases. The CDR3 has 14 amino acids. The germline V gene encodes CDR1 MNHNY and CDR2 SVGAGI (reference sequence). Deletions cut 2 bases from V and 4 bases from J, with 11 bases between. The CDR3 here is CASSYRGQTYGYTF. The CDR3, as DNA: TGTGCCAGCAGTTACCGTGGACAGACCTATGGCTACACCTTC.